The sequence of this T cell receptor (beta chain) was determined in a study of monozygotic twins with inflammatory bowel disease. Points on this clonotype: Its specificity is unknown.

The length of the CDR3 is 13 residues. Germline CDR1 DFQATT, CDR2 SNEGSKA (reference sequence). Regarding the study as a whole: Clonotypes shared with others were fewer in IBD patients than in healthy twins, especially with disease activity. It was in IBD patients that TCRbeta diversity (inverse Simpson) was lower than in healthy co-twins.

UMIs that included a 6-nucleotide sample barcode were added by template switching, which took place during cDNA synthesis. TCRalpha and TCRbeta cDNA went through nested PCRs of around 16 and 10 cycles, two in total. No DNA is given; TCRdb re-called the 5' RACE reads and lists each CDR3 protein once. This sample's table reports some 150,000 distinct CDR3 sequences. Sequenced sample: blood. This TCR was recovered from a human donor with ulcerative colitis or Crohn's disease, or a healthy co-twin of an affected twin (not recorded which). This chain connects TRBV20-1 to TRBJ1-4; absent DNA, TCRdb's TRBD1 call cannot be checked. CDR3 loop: CSASEWGSEKLFF.